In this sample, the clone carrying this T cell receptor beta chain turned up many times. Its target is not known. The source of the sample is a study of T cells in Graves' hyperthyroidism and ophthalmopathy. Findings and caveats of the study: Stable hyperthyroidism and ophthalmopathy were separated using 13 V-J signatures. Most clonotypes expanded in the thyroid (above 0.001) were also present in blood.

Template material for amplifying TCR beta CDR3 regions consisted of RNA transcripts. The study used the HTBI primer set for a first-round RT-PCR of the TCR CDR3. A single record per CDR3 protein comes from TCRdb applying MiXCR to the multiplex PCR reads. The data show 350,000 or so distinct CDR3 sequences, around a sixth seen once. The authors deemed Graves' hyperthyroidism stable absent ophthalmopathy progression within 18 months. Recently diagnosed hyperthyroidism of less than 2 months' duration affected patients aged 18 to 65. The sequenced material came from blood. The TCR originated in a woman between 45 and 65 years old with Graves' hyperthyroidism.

The CDR3 loop is CASSFTASGNSSYNEQFF. The CDR3 DNA reads as TGTGCCAGCAGCTTCACAGCTAGCGGCAATAGCTCCTACAATGAGCAGTTCTTC. The V and J genes are TRBV7-3 and TRBJ2-1; TRBD2 agrees at 7 bases. The CDR3 sequence is 18 residues long. Germline V gene sequence: CDR1 SGHTA, CDR2 FQGTGA. Trimming cost V 3 bases and J 0 bases; bases outside gene matches: 11.